The text below deals with one T cell receptor beta chain. This CDR3 has 15 amino acids. Germline V gene sequence: CDR1 SGDLS, CDR2 YYNGEE. Trimming cost V 4 bases and J 4 bases, with 17 bases left between them. The data stem from a study of shared clonotypes between healthy human individuals. Measured with immunoSEQ multiplex PCR; TCRdb has only the in-frame clones, and not every one. The sample lists approximately 980,000 clones; 76% were seen once. V and J are TRBV9 and TRBJ1-2, with D maybe TRBD1 (5 bases). The TCR comes from a young man in good health. The sample consisted of memory CD4+ T cells sorted from blood. Indicated subset: CD45RA-negative fraction. CDR3 loop: CASSPGQGAVYGYTF. The CDR3 DNA sequence: TGTGCCAGCAGCCCCGGGCAGGGAGCGGTCTATGGCTACACCTTC.